Listed below are T cell receptor beta chains from one sample, sequenced in a study of T cell repertoires in cytomegalovirus infection. In TCRdb, the reads were re-called with MiXCR into one record per CDR3 protein. The sample consists of about 740,000 distinct CDR3 sequences, 30% to 35% of them appearing once. These receptors' targets are unknown. Sequenced here: cultured PBMCs, sampled from culture after CMV antigen stimulation. The receptors stem from a human donor in good health (CMV status not recorded). Some clones in this sample may be carry-over from other donors' samples. Each CDR3 is given with its conserved first and last residue. The order of the fields is D gene, V gene, J gene, clone size, CDR3 protein, CDR3 DNA. D genes are given only for firm matches. Some rows mark clone size as missing; the rest say once, few, many or name a class of expanded clone.

d_call: .; v_call: TRBV5-5; j_call: TRBJ1-5; clone_size: few; cdr3_aa: CASSLYDSNQPQHF; cdr3_nt: TGTGCCAGCAGCTTGTACGATAGCAATCAGCCCCAGCATTTT
d_call: TRBD2; v_call: TRBV20-1; j_call: TRBJ2-1; clone_size: few; cdr3_aa: CSARGGLYNEQFF; cdr3_nt: TGCAGTGCTAGAGGGGGACTATACAATGAGCAGTTCTTC
d_call: .; v_call: TRBV12-3/TRBV12-4; j_call: TRBJ1-1; clone_size: .; cdr3_aa: CASRRSGTEAFF; cdr3_nt: TGTGCCTCCCGGAGGAGCGGCACTGAAGCTTTCTTT
d_call: .; v_call: TRBV14; j_call: TRBJ2-3; clone_size: few; cdr3_aa: CASSQVDGPPAAYTDTQYF; cdr3_nt: TGTGCCAGCAGCCAAGTAGACGGTCCTCCAGCCGCGTACACAGATACGCAGTATTTT
d_call: TRBD1; v_call: TRBV3-1; j_call: TRBJ2-7; clone_size: once; cdr3_aa: CASSQDYRGGQYF; cdr3_nt: TGTGCCAGCAGCCAAGATTACAGGGGCGGGCAGTACTTC
d_call: .; v_call: TRBV19; j_call: TRBJ2-5; clone_size: few; cdr3_aa: CASKALDRETQYF; cdr3_nt: TGTGCCAGTAAGGCACTCGATAGGGAGACCCAGTACTTC
d_call: .; v_call: TRBV19; j_call: TRBJ2-1; clone_size: .; cdr3_aa: CASSLYEGLGNEQFF; cdr3_nt: TGTGCCAGTAGTCTCTACGAAGGGTTGGGCAATGAGCAGTTCTTC
d_call: TRBD2; v_call: TRBV9; j_call: TRBJ2-3; clone_size: .; cdr3_aa: CASSVAGSGSPDTQYF; cdr3_nt: TGTGCCAGCAGCGTAGCAGGGAGCGGGAGTCCAGATACGCAGTATTTT
d_call: TRBD1; v_call: TRBV6-5; j_call: TRBJ1-2; clone_size: few; cdr3_aa: CASSQGAGGYTF; cdr3_nt: TGTGCCAGCAGTCAGGGGGCGGGAGGCTACACCTTC
d_call: TRBD2; v_call: TRBV6-5; j_call: TRBJ2-7; clone_size: few; cdr3_aa: CASSYGSSGGPGEQYF; cdr3_nt: TGTGCCAGCAGTTACGGTTCTAGCGGGGGGCCGGGAGAGCAGTACTTC
d_call: .; v_call: TRBV5-1; j_call: TRBJ1-1; clone_size: .; cdr3_aa: CASSLGDNTEAFF; cdr3_nt: TGCGCCAGCAGCTTGGGAGATAACACTGAAGCTTTCTTT
d_call: TRBD1; v_call: TRBV7-8; j_call: TRBJ2-7; clone_size: .; cdr3_aa: CASSLLGTGEYF; cdr3_nt: TGTGCCAGCAGCTTATTAGGAACAGGGGAGTACTTC
d_call: .; v_call: TRBV6-1; j_call: TRBJ1-1; clone_size: .; cdr3_aa: CASSYNGNVEAFF; cdr3_nt: TGTGCCAGCAGTTATAATGGTAATGTTGAAGCTTTCTTT
d_call: .; v_call: TRBV4-1; j_call: TRBJ2-3; clone_size: few; cdr3_aa: CASSQGNGATDTQYF; cdr3_nt: TGCGCCAGCAGCCAAGGGAACGGAGCTACAGATACGCAGTATTTT
d_call: TRBD1; v_call: TRBV29-1; j_call: TRBJ2-3; clone_size: few; cdr3_aa: CSARKGQGFTDTQYF; cdr3_nt: TGCAGCGCGAGAAAGGGACAGGGGTTCACAGATACGCAGTATTTT
d_call: .; v_call: TRBV2; j_call: TRBJ1-2; clone_size: .; cdr3_aa: CASSEGGDLANYGYTF; cdr3_nt: TGTGCCAGCAGTGAAGGGGGGGACTTAGCGAACTATGGCTACACCTTC
d_call: TRBD2; v_call: TRBV20-1; j_call: TRBJ2-1; clone_size: few; cdr3_aa: CSARETSGVWLDEQFF; cdr3_nt: TGCAGTGCTAGAGAGACTAGCGGAGTGTGGTTAGATGAGCAGTTCTTC
d_call: TRBD1; v_call: TRBV2; j_call: TRBJ1-2; clone_size: .; cdr3_aa: CASSEFAAGQGVYGYTF; cdr3_nt: TGTGCCAGCAGTGAATTTGCAGCGGGACAGGGGGTTTATGGCTACACCTTC
d_call: .; v_call: TRBV28; j_call: TRBJ1-5; clone_size: .; cdr3_aa: CASSLSTALGDNQPQHF; cdr3_nt: TGTGCCAGCAGTTTATCGACAGCCCTTGGGGACAATCAGCCCCAGCATTTT
d_call: TRBD2; v_call: TRBV6-2/TRBV6-3; j_call: TRBJ2-3; clone_size: few; cdr3_aa: CASSYPSQTSGGPTDTQYF; cdr3_nt: TGTGCCAGCAGTTACCCTTCACAGACTAGCGGGGGCCCCACAGATACGCAGTATTTT
d_call: TRBD1; v_call: TRBV6-2/TRBV6-3; j_call: TRBJ2-7; clone_size: many; cdr3_aa: CASSYLQGADEQYF; cdr3_nt: TGTGCCAGCAGTTACTTACAGGGGGCCGACGAGCAGTACTTC
d_call: TRBD1; v_call: TRBV5-4; j_call: TRBJ2-2; clone_size: .; cdr3_aa: CASARTQGAVNTGELFF; cdr3_nt: TGTGCCAGCGCCAGGACCCAGGGGGCAGTCAACACCGGGGAGCTGTTTTTT
d_call: TRBD1; v_call: TRBV7-2; j_call: TRBJ1-2; clone_size: few; cdr3_aa: CASSSRTGGAANYGYTF; cdr3_nt: TGTGCCAGCAGCTCCAGGACAGGGGGGGCTGCTAACTATGGCTACACCTTC
d_call: .; v_call: TRBV20-1; j_call: TRBJ1-1; clone_size: .; cdr3_aa: CSARSVERQKAFF; cdr3_nt: TGCAGTGCTAGATCCGTGGAACGTCAAAAAGCTTTCTTT
d_call: TRBD2; v_call: TRBV7-2; j_call: TRBJ2-2; clone_size: many; cdr3_aa: CASSSYPGLATLGELFF; cdr3_nt: TGTGCCAGCAGCTCATATCCGGGACTAGCAACCCTTGGGGAGCTGTTTTTT
d_call: TRBD1; v_call: TRBV4-1; j_call: TRBJ2-1; clone_size: few; cdr3_aa: CASSHPGQGGYNEQFF; cdr3_nt: TGCGCCAGCAGCCACCCCGGACAGGGTGGCTACAATGAGCAGTTCTTC
d_call: .; v_call: TRBV7-4; j_call: TRBJ1-1; clone_size: .; cdr3_aa: CASSLGVLEAFF; cdr3_nt: TGTGCCAGCAGCTTAGGGGTACTTGAAGCTTTCTTT
d_call: TRBD2; v_call: TRBV7-8; j_call: TRBJ2-7; clone_size: few; cdr3_aa: CASSSQRGGYEQYF; cdr3_nt: TGTGCCAGCAGCTCCCAGCGGGGGGGATACGAGCAGTACTTC
d_call: TRBD1; v_call: TRBV11-3; j_call: TRBJ2-1; clone_size: few; cdr3_aa: CASSLGPDRGYNEQFF; cdr3_nt: TGTGCCAGCAGCTTAGGCCCAGACAGGGGATACAATGAGCAGTTCTTC
d_call: .; v_call: TRBV18; j_call: TRBJ2-2; clone_size: .; cdr3_aa: CASSSSVATGELFF; cdr3_nt: TGTGCCAGCTCATCTTCTGTAGCGACCGGGGAGCTGTTTTTT
d_call: .; v_call: TRBV5-1; j_call: TRBJ2-3; clone_size: .; cdr3_aa: CASSLWGDPDTQYF; cdr3_nt: TGCGCCAGCAGCTTGTGGGGTGACCCAGATACGCAGTATTTT
d_call: .; v_call: TRBV7-2; j_call: TRBJ1-5; clone_size: many; cdr3_aa: CASSLAAPGGQPQHF; cdr3_nt: TGTGCCAGCAGCTTAGCGGCACCTGGGGGTCAGCCCCAGCATTTT
d_call: TRBD1; v_call: TRBV19; j_call: TRBJ1-5; clone_size: once; cdr3_aa: CASSQGGGVQPQHF; cdr3_nt: TGTGCCAGTTCTCAGGGGGGGGGCGTTCAGCCCCAGCATTTT
d_call: .; v_call: TRBV5-4; j_call: TRBJ1-4; clone_size: .; cdr3_aa: CASSLKTTGLNEKLFF; cdr3_nt: TGTGCCAGCAGCTTGAAAACGACAGGCCTTAATGAAAAACTGTTTTTT
d_call: TRBD1; v_call: TRBV7-8; j_call: TRBJ2-7; clone_size: few; cdr3_aa: CASSSRTGFYEQYF; cdr3_nt: TGTGCCAGCAGCTCCAGGACAGGGTTTTATGAGCAGTACTTC
d_call: .; v_call: TRBV6-1; j_call: TRBJ1-4; clone_size: .; cdr3_aa: CASSLTDTLNEKLFF; cdr3_nt: TGTGCCAGCAGTCTGACAGACACACTTAATGAAAAACTGTTTTTT